This TCR beta chain was found in a study of blood T cell repertoires in COVID-19. As for the study in general: Samples of COVID-19 (acute and convalescent) were obtained from the United States, Italy and Spain. Sample material is recorded as cDNA or gDNA derived from T cells, B-cell-depleted T cells, or PBMCs.

Original data processing: Counts of nucleated cells, estimated from reference gene primer amplification, were obtained. The protocol was immunoSEQ multiplex PCR, while the TCRdb copy is restricted to in-frame clones and leaves out a portion. V and J calls and clone size follow that table, whereas D and trimming were derived from the DNA. Counted here are tens of thousands of clones, roughly 90% occurring once; the ten biggest clones make up roughly 1.7%. CDR1 and CDR2 from the germline V gene are LGHDT and YNNKEL (reference sequence). This CDR3 is built from 13 residues. Trimming at V came to 4 bases and at J to 3 bases, leaving 1 base not matched to a gene.

This receptor was identified in a man in his sixties with acute or convalescent COVID-19. The rearrangement uses TRBV3-1 (or the pseudogene TRBV3-2) and TRBJ1-2, with 8 bases lining up with TRBD1. Sample: peripheral blood. CDR3 in DNA: TGTGCCAGCAGCCCAGGGGGCTACTATGGCTACACCTTC. Its translation: CASSPGGYYGYTF.